A single T cell receptor beta chain is shown here with its context. Its antigen is not known. This sample is drawn from a study of beta chain features in type 1 diabetes. Study overall: Cell yields, gender and age were comparable in patients and healthy donors. Study results and caveats: The cDNA sequencing approach could over-represent high-TCR-expressing cells. The similarity of naive, central memory and Treg TCRB repertoires appeared greater among patients than among healthy donors.

TCRB transcripts that were expressed got sequenced, as all of the isolated RNA had been reverse transcribed. Here immunoSEQ multiplex PCR was the method, and the copy in TCRdb shows in-frame clones only, minus some. In the table there are under 95,000 clones, 25% to 35% of which are singletons. This TCR was sampled from a woman aged 18-30 years in good health. The sequencing sample was made of stem cell memory CD4+ T cells from blood.

The CDR3 DNA reads as TGTGCCAGCACCCTGGGCGGGGCAAAAAGGGAGGAGACCCAGTACTTC. Its translation is CASTLGGAKREETQYF. This rearrangement joins TRBV5-4 to TRBJ2-5; D perhaps matches TRBD2 (6 bases). V was cut by 6 bases and J by 5 bases, with 23 bases left in between. CDR1 SGHNT and CDR2 YYREEE come from the germline V gene (reference sequence). The CDR3 runs to 16 residues.